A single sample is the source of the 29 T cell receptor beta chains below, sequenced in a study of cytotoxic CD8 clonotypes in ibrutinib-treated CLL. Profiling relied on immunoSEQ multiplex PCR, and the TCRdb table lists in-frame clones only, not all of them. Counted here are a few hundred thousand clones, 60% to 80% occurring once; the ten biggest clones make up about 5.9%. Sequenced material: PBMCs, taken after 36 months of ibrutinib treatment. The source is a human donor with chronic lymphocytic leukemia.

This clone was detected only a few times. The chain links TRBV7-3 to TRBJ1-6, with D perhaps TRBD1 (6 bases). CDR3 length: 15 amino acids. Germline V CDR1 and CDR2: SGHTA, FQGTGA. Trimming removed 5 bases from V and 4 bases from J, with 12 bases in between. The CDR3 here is CASSARGEYNSPLHF. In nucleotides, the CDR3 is TGTGCCAGCAGCGCCAGGGGAGAGTATAATTCACCCCTCCACTTT.

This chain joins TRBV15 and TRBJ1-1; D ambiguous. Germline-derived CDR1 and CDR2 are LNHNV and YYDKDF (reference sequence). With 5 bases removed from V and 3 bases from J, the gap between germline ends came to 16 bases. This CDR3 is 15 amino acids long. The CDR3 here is CATSRIDEGYTEAFF. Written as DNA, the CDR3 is TGTGCCACCAGCCGCATTGATGAGGGCTACACTGAAGCTTTCTTT.

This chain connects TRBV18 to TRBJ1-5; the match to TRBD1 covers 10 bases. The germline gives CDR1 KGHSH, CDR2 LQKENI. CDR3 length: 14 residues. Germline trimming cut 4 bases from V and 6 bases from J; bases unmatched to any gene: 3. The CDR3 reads CASSRDRGGQPQHF. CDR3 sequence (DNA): TGTGCCAGCTCACGGGACAGGGGCGGTCAGCCCCAGCATTTT.

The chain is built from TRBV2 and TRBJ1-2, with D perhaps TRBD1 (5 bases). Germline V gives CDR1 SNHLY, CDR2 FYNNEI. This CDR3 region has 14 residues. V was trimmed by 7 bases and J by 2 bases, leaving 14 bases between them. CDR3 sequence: CASIPQRGNYGYTF. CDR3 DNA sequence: TGTGCCAGCATACCTCAGAGGGGAAACTATGGCTACACCTTC.

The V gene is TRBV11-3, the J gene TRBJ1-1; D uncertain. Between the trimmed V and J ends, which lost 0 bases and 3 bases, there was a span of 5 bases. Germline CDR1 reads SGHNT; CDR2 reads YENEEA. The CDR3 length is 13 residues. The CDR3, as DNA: TGTGCCAGCAGCTTAGAAGAAGACACTGAAGCTTTCTTT. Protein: CASSLEEDTEAFF.

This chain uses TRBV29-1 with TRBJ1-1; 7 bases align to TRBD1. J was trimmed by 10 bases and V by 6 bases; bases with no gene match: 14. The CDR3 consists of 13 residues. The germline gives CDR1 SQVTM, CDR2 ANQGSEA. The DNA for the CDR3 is TGCAGCGTCGAACCCGGACAGGATGACCGAGCTTTCTTT. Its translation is CSVEPGQDDRAFF.

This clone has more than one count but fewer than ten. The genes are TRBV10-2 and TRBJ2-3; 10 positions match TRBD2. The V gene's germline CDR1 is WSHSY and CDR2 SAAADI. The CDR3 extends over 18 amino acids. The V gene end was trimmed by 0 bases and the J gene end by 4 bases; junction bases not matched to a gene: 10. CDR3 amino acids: CASSESFSGGVGADTQYF. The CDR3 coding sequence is TGCGCCAGCAGTGAGTCGTTCAGCGGGGGGGTCGGCGCAGATACGCAGTATTTT.

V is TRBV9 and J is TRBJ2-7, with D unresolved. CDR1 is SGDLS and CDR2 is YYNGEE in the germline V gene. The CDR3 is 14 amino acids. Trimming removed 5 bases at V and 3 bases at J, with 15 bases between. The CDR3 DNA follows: TGTGCCAGCAGTCCTAGACCGGTCTTCTACGAGCAGTACTTC. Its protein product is CASSPRPVFYEQYF.

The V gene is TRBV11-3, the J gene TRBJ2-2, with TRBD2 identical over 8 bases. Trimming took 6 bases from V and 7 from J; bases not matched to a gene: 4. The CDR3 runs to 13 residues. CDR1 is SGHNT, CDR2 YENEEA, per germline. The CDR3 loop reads CASRAGAGGELFF. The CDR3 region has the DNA TGTGCCAGCAGAGCGGGGGCCGGCGGGGAGCTGTTTTTT.

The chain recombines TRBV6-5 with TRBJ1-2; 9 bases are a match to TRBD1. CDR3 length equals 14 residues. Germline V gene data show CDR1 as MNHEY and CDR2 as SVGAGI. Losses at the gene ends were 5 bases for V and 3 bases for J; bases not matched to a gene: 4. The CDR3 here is CASSRTGADYGYTF. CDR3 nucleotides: TGTGCCAGCAGTCGGACAGGGGCGGACTATGGCTACACCTTC.

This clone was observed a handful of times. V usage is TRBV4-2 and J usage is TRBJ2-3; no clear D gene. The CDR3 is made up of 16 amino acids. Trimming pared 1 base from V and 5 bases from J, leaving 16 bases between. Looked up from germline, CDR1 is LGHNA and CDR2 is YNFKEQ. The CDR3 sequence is CASSQGRLGPQDTQYF. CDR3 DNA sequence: TGTGCCAGCAGCCAAGGTCGGCTAGGCCCGCAAGATACGCAGTATTTT.

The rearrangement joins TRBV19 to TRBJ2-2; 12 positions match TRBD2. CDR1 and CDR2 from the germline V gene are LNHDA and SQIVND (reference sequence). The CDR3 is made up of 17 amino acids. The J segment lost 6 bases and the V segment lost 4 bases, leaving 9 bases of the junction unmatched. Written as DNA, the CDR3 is TGTGCCAGTAGTAACCCCCGACTAGCGGGAGACCCCGGGGAGCTGTTTTTT. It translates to CASSNPRLAGDPGELFF.

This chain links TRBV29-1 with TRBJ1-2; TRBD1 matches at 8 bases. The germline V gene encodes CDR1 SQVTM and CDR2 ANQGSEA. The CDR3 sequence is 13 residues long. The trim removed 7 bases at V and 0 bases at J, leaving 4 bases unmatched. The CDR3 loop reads CSAGTGSNYGYTF. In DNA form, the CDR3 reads TGCAGCGCCGGGACAGGCTCTAACTATGGCTACACCTTC.

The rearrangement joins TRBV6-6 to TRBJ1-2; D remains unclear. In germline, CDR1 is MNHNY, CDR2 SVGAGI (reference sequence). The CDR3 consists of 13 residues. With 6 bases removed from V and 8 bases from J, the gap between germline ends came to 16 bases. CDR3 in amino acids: CASSLPPVKGYTF. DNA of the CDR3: TGTGCCAGCAGCCTCCCACCCGTTAAAGGCTACACCTTC.

The CDR3 DNA reads TGTGCCAGCAGTGAATTTGGGACTACCCCGAACACCGGGGAGCTGTTTTTT. It yields the protein CASSEFGTTPNTGELFF. This sequence joins TRBV25-1 and TRBJ2-2; TRBD2 matches 7 bases. Germline V gene data show CDR1 as MGHDK and CDR2 as SYGVNS. Trimming took 1 base from V and 0 from J; bases not matched to a gene: 5. This CDR3 comprises 17 residues.

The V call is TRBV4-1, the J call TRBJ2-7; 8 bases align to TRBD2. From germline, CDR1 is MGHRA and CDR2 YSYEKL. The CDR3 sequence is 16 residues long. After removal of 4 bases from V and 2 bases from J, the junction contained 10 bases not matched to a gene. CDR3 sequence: CASSPAGLSGTYEQYF. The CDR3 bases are TGCGCCAGCAGCCCCGCCGGCCTTAGCGGGACCTACGAGCAGTACTTC.

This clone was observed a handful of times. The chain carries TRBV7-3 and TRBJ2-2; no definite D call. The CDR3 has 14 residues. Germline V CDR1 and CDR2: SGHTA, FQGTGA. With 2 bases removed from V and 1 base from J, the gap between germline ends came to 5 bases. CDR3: CASSLPQNTGELFF. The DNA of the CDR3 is TGTGCCAGCAGCTTACCCCAGAACACCGGGGAGCTGTTTTTT.

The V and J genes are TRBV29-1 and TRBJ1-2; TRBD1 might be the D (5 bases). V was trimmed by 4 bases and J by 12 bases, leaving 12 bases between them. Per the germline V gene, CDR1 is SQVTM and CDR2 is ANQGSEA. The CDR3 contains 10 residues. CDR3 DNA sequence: TGCAGCGTTGGGGGGTCACTGCACACCTTC. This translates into CSVGGSLHTF.

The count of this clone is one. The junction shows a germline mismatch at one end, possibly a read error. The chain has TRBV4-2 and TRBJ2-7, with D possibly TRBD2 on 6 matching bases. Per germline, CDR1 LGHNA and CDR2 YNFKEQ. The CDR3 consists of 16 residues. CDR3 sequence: CASSQEAPGLSYEQHF. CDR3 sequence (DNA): TGTGCCAGCAGCCAAGAGGCCCCGGGACTTTCCTACGAGCAGCACTTC.

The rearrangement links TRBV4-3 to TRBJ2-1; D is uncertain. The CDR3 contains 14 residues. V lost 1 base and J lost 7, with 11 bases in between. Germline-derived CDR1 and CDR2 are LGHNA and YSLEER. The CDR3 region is CASSQVGVWNEQFF. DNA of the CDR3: TGCGCCAGCAGCCAAGTTGGCGTTTGGAATGAGCAGTTCTTC.

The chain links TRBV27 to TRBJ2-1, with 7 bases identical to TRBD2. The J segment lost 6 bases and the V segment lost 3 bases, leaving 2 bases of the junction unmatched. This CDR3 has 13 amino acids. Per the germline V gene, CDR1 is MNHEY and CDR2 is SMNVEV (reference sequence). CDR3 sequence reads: CASSLSGGNEQFF. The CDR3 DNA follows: TGTGCCAGCAGTTTGTCGGGAGGCAATGAGCAGTTCTTC.

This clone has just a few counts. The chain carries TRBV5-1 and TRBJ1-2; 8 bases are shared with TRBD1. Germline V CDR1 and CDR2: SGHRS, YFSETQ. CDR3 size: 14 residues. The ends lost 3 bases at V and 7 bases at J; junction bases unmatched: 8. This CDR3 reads CASSSTDRVGGYTF. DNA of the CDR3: TGCGCCAGCAGCTCCACGGACAGGGTCGGTGGCTACACCTTC.

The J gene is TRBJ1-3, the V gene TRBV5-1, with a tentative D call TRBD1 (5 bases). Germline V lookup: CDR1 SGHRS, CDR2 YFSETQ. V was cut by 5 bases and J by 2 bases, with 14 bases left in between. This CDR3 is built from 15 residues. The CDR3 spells CASSPRPGPGNTIYF. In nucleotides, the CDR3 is TGCGCCAGCAGTCCGAGGCCGGGACCTGGAAACACCATATATTTT.

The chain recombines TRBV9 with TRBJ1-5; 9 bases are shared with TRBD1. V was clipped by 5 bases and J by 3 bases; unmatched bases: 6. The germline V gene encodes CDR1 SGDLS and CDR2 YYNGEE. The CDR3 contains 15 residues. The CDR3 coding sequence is TGTGCCAGCAGTCCCGGGACAGGGCTCAATCAGCCCCAGCATTTT. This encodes CASSPGTGLNQPQHF.

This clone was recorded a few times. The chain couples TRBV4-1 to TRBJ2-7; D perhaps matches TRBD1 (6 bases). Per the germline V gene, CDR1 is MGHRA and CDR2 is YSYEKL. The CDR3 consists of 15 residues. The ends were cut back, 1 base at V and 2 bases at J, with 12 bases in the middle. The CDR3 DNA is TGCGCCAGCAGCCAAGGGGACACGATAGCCTACGAGCAGTACTTC. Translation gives CASSQGDTIAYEQYF.

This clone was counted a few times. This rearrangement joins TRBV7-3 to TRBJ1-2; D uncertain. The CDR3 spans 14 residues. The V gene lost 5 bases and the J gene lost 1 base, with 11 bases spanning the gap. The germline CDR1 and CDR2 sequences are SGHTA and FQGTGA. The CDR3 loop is CASSPTGSNYGYTF. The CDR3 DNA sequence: TGTGCCAGCAGCCCCACCGGGAGTAACTATGGCTACACCTTC.

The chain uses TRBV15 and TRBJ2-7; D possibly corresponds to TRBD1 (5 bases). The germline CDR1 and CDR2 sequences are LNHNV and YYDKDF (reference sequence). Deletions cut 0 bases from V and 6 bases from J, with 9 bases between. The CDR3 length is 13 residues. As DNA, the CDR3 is TGTGCCACCAGCAGAGATGTAGGGGTCGAGCAGTACTTC. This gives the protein CATSRDVGVEQYF. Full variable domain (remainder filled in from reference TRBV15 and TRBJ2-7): DAMVIQNPRYQVTQFGKPVTLSCSQTLNHNVMYWYQQKSSQAPKLLFHYYDKDFNNEADTPDNFQSRRPNTSFCFLDIRSPGLGDTAMYLCATSRDVGVEQYFGPGTRLTVT.

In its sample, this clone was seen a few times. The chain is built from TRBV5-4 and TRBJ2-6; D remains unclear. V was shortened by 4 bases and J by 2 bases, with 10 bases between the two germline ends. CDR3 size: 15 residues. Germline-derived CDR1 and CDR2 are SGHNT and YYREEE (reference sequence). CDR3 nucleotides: TGTGCCAGCAGCCCCGTGGCCCCTGGGGCCAACGTCCTGACTTTC. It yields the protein CASSPVAPGANVLTF.

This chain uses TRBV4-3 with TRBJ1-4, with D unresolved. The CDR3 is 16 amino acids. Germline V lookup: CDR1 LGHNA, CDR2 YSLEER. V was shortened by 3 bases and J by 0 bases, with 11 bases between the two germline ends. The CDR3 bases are TGCGCCAGCAGCCAGCAGATAACAGCAACTAATGAAAAACTGTTTTTT. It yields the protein CASSQQITATNEKLFF.